Many counts were recorded for the clone carrying this T cell receptor (beta chain). Authors' data handling: It was from reference gene primer amplification that nucleated cell counts were estimated. Sequencing used immunoSEQ multiplex PCR; TCRdb keeps in-frame clones, though not all of them. The V and J calls and the clone size are those of that table, but D and trimming were determined from the DNA. This table holds about 140,000 clones, around 87% found once. The sample originates from a study of blood T cell repertoires in COVID-19. Study background: Samples came from the United States, Italy and Spain, spanning acute and convalescent COVID-19. Sources were T cells, B-cell-depleted T cells, or PBMCs; the material itself was cDNA or gDNA.

The TCR was taken from a woman aged 40 to 50 with acute or convalescent COVID-19. Sequencing was performed on peripheral blood.

The CDR3 DNA follows: TGTGCCAGCAGCTTGGGCCCCGTCGGGGAGCAGTACTTC. Residues: CASSLGPVGEQYF. The chain joins TRBV5-6 to TRBJ2-7; no firm D call. Trimming took 0 bases from V and 7 from J, leaving 11 bases between them. The germline V gene encodes CDR1 SGHDT and CDR2 YYEEEE. There are 13 residues in the CDR3.